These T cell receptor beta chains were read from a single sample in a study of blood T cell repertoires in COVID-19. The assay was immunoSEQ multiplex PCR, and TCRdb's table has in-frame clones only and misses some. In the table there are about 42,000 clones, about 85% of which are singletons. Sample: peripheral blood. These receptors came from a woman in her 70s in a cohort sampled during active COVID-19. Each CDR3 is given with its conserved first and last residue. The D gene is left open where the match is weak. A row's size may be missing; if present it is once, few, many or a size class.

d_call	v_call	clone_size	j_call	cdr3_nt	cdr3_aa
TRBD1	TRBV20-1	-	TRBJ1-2	TGCAGTTCAGGACAGGGGGATGGCTACACCTTC	CSSGQGDGYTF
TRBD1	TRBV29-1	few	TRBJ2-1	TGCAGCGTTGAAGCCCATCCGGGACAGGGGAATGAGCAGTTCTTC	CSVEAHPGQGNEQFF
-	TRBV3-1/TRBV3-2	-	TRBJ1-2	TGTGCCAGCAGCCAAGGACGGGGAGCCGGGGGCTACACCTTC	CASSQGRGAGGYTF
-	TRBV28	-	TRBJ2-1	TGTGCCAGCAGTCCCCGACTGATAACAGGGAATGAGCAGTTCTTC	CASSPRLITGNEQFF
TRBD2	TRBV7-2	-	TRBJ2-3	TGTGCCAGCAGCTCGGGACTAGCGGGGAGGCAAGATACGCAGTATTTT	CASSSGLAGRQDTQYF
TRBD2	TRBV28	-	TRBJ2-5	TGTGCCAGCAGATCCGGGACTAGCGGGGTCCAAGAGACCCAGTACTTC	CASRSGTSGVQETQYF
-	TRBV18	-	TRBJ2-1	TGTGCCAGCGAGCAATACAGGGGGGGAAATGAGCAGTTCTTC	CASEQYRGGNEQFF
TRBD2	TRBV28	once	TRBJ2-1	TGTGCCAGCAGGGCCGGGACTAGCGACTACAATGAGCAGTTCTTC	CASRAGTSDYNEQFF
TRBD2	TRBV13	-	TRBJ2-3	TGTGCCAGCAGCTTAGACCGGACTAGCGGGAGCACAGATACGCAGTATTTT	CASSLDRTSGSTDTQYF
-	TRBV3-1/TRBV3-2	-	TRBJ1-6	TGTGCCAGCACCCATGGGGGCAGGGCCAACCTAAATAATTCACCCCTCCACTTT	CASTHGGRANLNNSPLHF
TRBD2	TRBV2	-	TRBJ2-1	TGTGCCAGCAGGATATGGGCGGGAGGGGACAATGAGCAGTTCTTC	CASRIWAGGDNEQFF
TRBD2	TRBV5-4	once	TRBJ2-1	TGTGCCAGCAGCTTGGTGAGCGGGAATGACAATGAGCAGTTCTTC	CASSLVSGNDNEQFF
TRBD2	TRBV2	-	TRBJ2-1	TGTGCCAGCAATCCCGCGGGAGCGGATAACAATGAGCAGTTCTTC	CASNPAGADNNEQFF
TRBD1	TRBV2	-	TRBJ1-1	TGTGCCAGCAAGGAAGCCCGACAGGGGGCAACTGAAGCTTTCTTT	CASKEARQGATEAFF
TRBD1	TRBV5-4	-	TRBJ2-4	TGTGCCAGCAGCTTAAGGGTTTTACAGGGGCCAGCGGCCAAAAACATTCAGTACTTC	CASSLRVLQGPAAKNIQYF
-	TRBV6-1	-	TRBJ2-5	TGTGCCAGCAGTGAATCTGAGACCCAGTACTTC	CASSESETQYF
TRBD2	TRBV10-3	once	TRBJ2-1	TGTGCCATCACCACTTTTAGCGGGACTTTCAATGAGCAGTTCTTC	CAITTFSGTFNEQFF
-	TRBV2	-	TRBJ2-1	TGTGCCAGCAGAGGCGACAGTGAGCAGTTCTTC	CASRGDSEQFF
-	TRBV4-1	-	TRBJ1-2	TGCGCCAGCAGCCGCGAAGGGGCGAGTGGCTACACCTTC	CASSREGASGYTF
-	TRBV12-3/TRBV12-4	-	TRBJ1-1	TGTGCCAGCACCCAAGGAGGGAACACTGAAGCTTTCTTT	CASTQGGNTEAFF
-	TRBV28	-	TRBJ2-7	TGTGCCAGCAGTCACTACTTAGACGTTCATCGTCTCTACTTC	CASSHYLDVHRLYF
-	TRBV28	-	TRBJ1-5	TGTGCCAGCATCCCCCTGGGACATTCACATAGCAATCAGCCCCAGCATTTT	CASIPLGHSHSNQPQHF
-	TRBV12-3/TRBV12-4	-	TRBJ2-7	TGTGCCAGCAGTGCGGGACGGTCGGGCGAGCAGTACTTC	CASSAGRSGEQYF
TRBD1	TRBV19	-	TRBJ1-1	TGTGCCAGTAGTGGGGACAGGAACACTGAAGCTTTCTTT	CASSGDRNTEAFF
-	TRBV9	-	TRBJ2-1	TGTGCCAGCAGCTTATACAATGAGCAGTTCTTC	CASSLYNEQFF
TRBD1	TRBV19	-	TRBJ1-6	TGTGCCAGTAGTTCCGGGACAGAAAGAAATTCACCCCTCCACTTT	CASSSGTERNSPLHF
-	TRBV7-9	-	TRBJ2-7	TGTGCCAGCAGCTTTGGCGGTTCCTACGAGCAGTACTTC	CASSFGGSYEQYF
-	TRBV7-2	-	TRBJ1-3	TGTGCCAGCAGCCCATACGGGGGTTCTGGAAACACCATATATTTT	CASSPYGGSGNTIYF
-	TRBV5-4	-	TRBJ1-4	TGTGCCAGCAGCATTCAGGGGAATCTAGGACTGTTTTTT	CASSIQGNLGLFF
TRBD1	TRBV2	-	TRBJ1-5	TGTGCCAGCAGTGGACAGGGCTTTAGTCAGCCCCAGCATTTT	CASSGQGFSQPQHF
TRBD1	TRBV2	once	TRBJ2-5	TGTGCCAGCAGGGGGACAGGGGGCCGAGAGACCCAGTACTTC	CASRGTGGRETQYF
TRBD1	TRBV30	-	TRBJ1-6	TGTGCCTGGACGACCGGGACAGTGGGTTCACCCCTCCACTTT	CAWTTGTVGSPLHF
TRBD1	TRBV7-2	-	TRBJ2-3	TGTGCCAGCAGCTCTTCGGGACAGAGCACAGATACGCAGTATTTT	CASSSSGQSTDTQYF
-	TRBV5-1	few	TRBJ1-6	TGCGCCAGCAGCCTGGGGTCGGGTGATTCACCCCTCCACTTT	CASSLGSGDSPLHF
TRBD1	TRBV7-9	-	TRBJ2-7	TGTGCCAGCAGCCCGACAGGGGGCTCGAACGAGCAGTACTTC	CASSPTGGSNEQYF
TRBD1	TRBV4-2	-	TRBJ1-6	TGTGCCAGCAGCCAAGAGCGGAGGGACAGTAATTCACCCCTCCACTTT	CASSQERRDSNSPLHF
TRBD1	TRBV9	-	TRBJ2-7	TGTGCCAGCTCCCCCCCGGGACAGGGGTTCTCGGGCGAGCAGTACTTC	CASSPPGQGFSGEQYF
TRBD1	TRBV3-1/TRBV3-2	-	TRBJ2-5	TGTGCCAGCAGCCATCGGACAGGGCGCCAAGAGACCCAGTACTTC	CASSHRTGRQETQYF
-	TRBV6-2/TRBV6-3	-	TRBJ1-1	TGTGCCAGCAGTTACGAGGGATGGACTGAAGCTTTCTTT	CASSYEGWTEAFF
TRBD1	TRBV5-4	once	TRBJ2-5	TGTGCCAGCAGCCCCGCCCAGGGGGCAGAGACCCAGTACTTC	CASSPAQGAETQYF
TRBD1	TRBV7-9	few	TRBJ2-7	TGTGCCAGCAGCTTTGGGGACAGGGACTATTATGAGCAGTACTTC	CASSFGDRDYYEQYF
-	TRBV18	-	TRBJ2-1	TGTGCCAGCTCGCCTCGCCGAGCTGGTGAGCAGTTCTTC	CASSPRRAGEQFF
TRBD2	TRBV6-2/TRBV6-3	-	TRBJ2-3	TGTGCCAGCAGTTACCAGGGACTAGCGGGAGGTACTAGCACAGATACGCAGTATTTT	CASSYQGLAGGTSTDTQYF
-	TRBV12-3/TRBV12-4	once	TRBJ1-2	TGTGCCAGCAGTTTAACAGGGAACTATGGCTACACCTTC	CASSLTGNYGYTF
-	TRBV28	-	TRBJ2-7	TGTGCCAGCAGTTCGGCGGGTGGTGCGGGCGAGCAGTACTTC	CASSSAGGAGEQYF
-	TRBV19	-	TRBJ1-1	TGTGCCAGTACTACAAGCGGCCGGGGTGAAGCTTTCTTT	CASTTSGRGEAFF
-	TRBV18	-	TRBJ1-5	TGTGCCAGCGCAACGGACAGCAATAGCAATCAGCCCCAGCATTTT	CASATDSNSNQPQHF
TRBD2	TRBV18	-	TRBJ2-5	TGTGCCAGCTCCCTAGCGGGAGGAGCCAGAGAGACCCAGTACTTC	CASSLAGGARETQYF
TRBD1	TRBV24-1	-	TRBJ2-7	TGTGCCACCGGCACCAAGGGGACAGGGCGTTCCTACGAGCAGTACTTC	CATGTKGTGRSYEQYF
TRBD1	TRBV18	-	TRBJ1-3	TGTGCCAGCTCGGCTGGGACAGCCAGCTCTGGAAACACCATATATTTT	CASSAGTASSGNTIYF
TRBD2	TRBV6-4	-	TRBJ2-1	TGTGCCACCTCAGCGGGACCGACCTACAATGAGCAGTTCTTC	CATSAGPTYNEQFF